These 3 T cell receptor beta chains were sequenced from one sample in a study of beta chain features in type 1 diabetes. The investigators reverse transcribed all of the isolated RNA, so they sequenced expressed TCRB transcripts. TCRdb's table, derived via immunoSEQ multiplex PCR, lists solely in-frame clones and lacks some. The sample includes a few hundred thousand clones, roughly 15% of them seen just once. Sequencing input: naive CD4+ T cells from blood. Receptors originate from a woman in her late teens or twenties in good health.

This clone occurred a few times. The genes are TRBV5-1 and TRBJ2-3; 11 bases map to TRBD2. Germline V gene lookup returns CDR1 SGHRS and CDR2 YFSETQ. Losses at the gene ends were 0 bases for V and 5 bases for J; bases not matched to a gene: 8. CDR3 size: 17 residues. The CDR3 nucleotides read TGCGCCAGCAGCTTGGCCGTAGCGGGAGGGCCGGTAGATACGCAGTATTTT. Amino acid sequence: CASSLAVAGGPVDTQYF.

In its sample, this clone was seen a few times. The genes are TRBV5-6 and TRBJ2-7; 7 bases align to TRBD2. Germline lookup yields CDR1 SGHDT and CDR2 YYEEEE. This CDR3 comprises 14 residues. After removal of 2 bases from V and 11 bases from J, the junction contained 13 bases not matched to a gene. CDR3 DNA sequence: TGTGCCAGCAGCTTTTCTACTAGCGTGGTGAAAAAGTACTTC. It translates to CASSFSTSVVKKYF.

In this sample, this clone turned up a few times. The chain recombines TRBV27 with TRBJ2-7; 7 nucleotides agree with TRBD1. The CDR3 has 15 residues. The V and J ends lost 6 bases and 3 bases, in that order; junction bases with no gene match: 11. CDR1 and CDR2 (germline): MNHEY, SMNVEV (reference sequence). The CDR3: CASREYGTAYYEQYF. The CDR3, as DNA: TGTGCCAGCAGGGAATATGGGACAGCCTACTACGAGCAGTACTTC.